This T cell receptor (beta chain) was sequenced in a study of metastatic and nonmetastatic thyroid tumors. Every patient underwent thyroid surgery untreated. This clone has a count of ten or more. The CDR3 length is 16 residues. Per the germline V gene, CDR1 is SGHDN and CDR2 is FVKESK. V was cut by 5 bases and J by 2 bases, with 18 bases left in between. Through MiXCR, TCRdb re-clonotyped the PCR reads. The table shows more than 90,000 clones, with roughly 13% occurring only once. This TCR came from a female donor with papillary thyroid cancer or a benign thyroid nodule (not recorded which). Some clones in this sample may be carry-over from other donors' samples. Sequences were obtained from blood. The chain employs TRBV14 and TRBJ2-5; D tentatively fits TRBD1 or TRBD2 (5 bases each). The CDR3 reads CASSARDAYFQETQYF. The DNA of the CDR3 is TGTGCCAGCAGCGCCCGGGACGCCTACTTTCAAGAGACCCAGTACTTC.